This entry is about one TCR beta chain. The antigen this receptor binds is unknown. Given the absence of the conserved phenylalanine or tryptophan at the CDR3 end, a read error is likely. This record belongs to a study of tumor-infiltrating lymphocytes in primary liver carcinoma (dated by TCRdb to the late 2010s). Regarding the study in general: Of the five patients, three men and two women aged 30 to 69 years, four had hepatocellular carcinoma and one had combined HCC and intrahepatic cholangiocarcinoma. Tumors of the five patients were stage T1-T3 N0M0 with maximum diameters of roughly 4.2 to 10 cm. Each sample produced roughly 3.5 to 8 million productive TCRbeta reads, and read depth showed no significant difference between tissue types. TCRbeta repertoire sequencing, expression microarrays and whole-exome sequencing were combined in the study across five regions of each liver tumor, with adjacent normal tissue and blood also included. A total of 35 or so specimens from 5 patients, comprising some 25 tumor regions, 5 adjacent noncancerous liver tissues and 5 peripheral blood samples, were covered by TCRbeta repertoire sequencing. High reproducibility was observed for the technical replicate repertoires, with mean shared-clone rates around 0.9 and correlation coefficients above 0.95.

Total RNA and DNA were co-extracted from around 18-30 mg of bulk tissue with the AllPrep DNA/RNA mini kit, without cell sorting. Surgical resection was performed in China between November 2015 and 2016 on about 5 patients with histopathologically diagnosed primary liver carcinoma. At the time of sampling, the patients had chronic HBV infection and had not received any treatment. Fresh tumor and adjacent tissue pieces were bisected; one half was stored in RNAlater at -80°C, the other sent for histology. A constant-region primer and ProtoScript II reverse transcriptase were used to reverse-transcribe TCRbeta-specific cDNA from roughly 480 ng total RNA. Three nested multiplex PCR rounds, following a slightly modified ARM-PCR procedure, were used to build the TCRbeta libraries. Sample barcodes and Illumina adapters were attached in a final 25-cycle PCR using Deep VentR polymerase. Before sequencing, amplicons of 200-500 bp were gel-purified using a QIAquick gel extraction kit. An Illumina HiSeq 2500 was used to sequence the TCRbeta amplicons, generating 250-bp paired-end reads. Per the original workflow: Reads were quality-trimmed with Trimmomatic v0.33, and paired reads were merged with FLASH v1.2.11 to recover full CDR3 sequences. V, D and J germline segments were assigned to the rearranged TCRbeta sequences using MiGEC v1.2.1b. Clonotype statistics and Shannon-Wiener diversity indices were calculated with VDJtools v1.0.0. Except for diversity analysis, only each sample's 250 most abundant clonotypes were used in subsequent analyses to reduce sampling bias. Starting from the raw public reads, TCRdb applied fastp trimming at Q25, assembled clones with MiXCR and retained in-frame beta chains. Under each unique CDR3 protein, matching rows form one entry showing the most common genes and DNA. These V and J calls rely on TCRdb rather than the paper's analysis. This sample has approximately 80,000 distinct CDR3 sequences in its table, and roughly 72% of those were observed once. Jointly, the top ten make up 26% of the sample.

Points the paper makes about the study in general: Because only the TCR beta chain was sequenced and unpaired alpha chains were not captured, true repertoire diversity is likely underestimated. Consistent with antigen-driven expansion, pairs of tumor regions showed higher repertoire overlap (mean roughly 36%) than either tumor-adjacent pairs (about 17%) or tumor-blood pairs (around 15%). Compared with blood, tumors had a significantly larger share of the repertoire taken up by the top 250 clones (p = 0.039). Only four or five patients were included in the study, and the authors note that the findings should be validated in a larger study. Bulk unsorted samples precluded comparing CD4+ and CD8+ T cell repertoires.

Input material: tumor-adjacent normal liver tissue. The receptor comes from a man aged 35-49 years with primary liver carcinoma and hepatitis B virus infection.

The encoded CDR3 is CATQGTKEGEQFI. The nucleotide sequence is given as TGTGCCACCCAGGGGACCAAGGAGGGTGAGCAGTTCATC. The rearranged chain carries TRBV12-3 or TRBV12-4 and TRBJ2-1, with the D segment possibly TRBD1 or TRBD2, each aligning over 6 bases. Relative to germline, V is 10 bases shorter and J is 9 bases shorter, with 19 bases between their ends. The CDR3 sequence runs 13 residues, both termini included. The entry retains the CDR3 DNA only, 39 bases that are in frame from base 1.